Listed below are T cell receptor beta chains from one sample, sequenced in a study of T cell repertoires in cytomegalovirus infection. These TCRs are of unknown antigen specificity. Each CDR3 protein is one row after TCRdb ran MiXCR on the reads. Among about half a million distinct CDR3 sequences listed, 42% were seen once. This sample comprised cultured PBMCs, obtained from culture after CMV antigen stimulation. The receptors shown here come from a human donor in good health (CMV status not recorded). Some clones in this sample may be carry-over from other donors' samples. The CDR3 runs from the conserved cysteine through the conserved F or W. The D gene is left open where the match is weak. Clone size is given for some rows only: seen once, a few or many times, or a class if the clone is expanded.

size: few
D: TRBD1
V: TRBV7-8
J: TRBJ1-5
CDR3: CASSLAKGGGNQPQHF
DNA: TGTGCCAGCAGCTTAGCGAAAGGGGGCGGCAATCAGCCCCAGCATTTT

size: NA
D: NA
V: TRBV12-3/TRBV12-4
J: TRBJ2-7
CDR3: CASSSVIYEQYF
DNA: TGTGCCAGCAGTTCCGTCATTTACGAGCAGTACTTC

size: NA
D: NA
V: TRBV5-1
J: TRBJ2-1
CDR3: CASSLEGDLAGEQFF
DNA: TGCGCCAGCAGCTTGGAGGGGGACCTTGCTGGGGAGCAGTTCTTC

size: NA
D: TRBD1
V: TRBV6-2/TRBV6-3
J: TRBJ2-1
CDR3: CASSNLRDSESYNEQFF
DNA: TGTGCCAGCAGTAACCTCCGGGACAGTGAATCCTACAATGAGCAGTTCTTC

size: NA
D: TRBD2
V: TRBV12-3/TRBV12-4
J: TRBJ2-5
CDR3: CASSFPSGGLKETQYF
DNA: TGTGCCAGCAGTTTCCCTAGCGGGGGGTTAAAAGAGACCCAGTACTTC

size: NA
D: TRBD2
V: TRBV6-1
J: TRBJ2-7
CDR3: CASRVAGGFYEQYF
DNA: TGTGCCAGCAGAGTAGCGGGGGGTTTCTACGAGCAGTACTTC

size: NA
D: NA
V: TRBV28
J: TRBJ2-6
CDR3: CASSPTPAGANVLTF
DNA: TGTGCCAGCAGTCCGACCCCTGCTGGGGCCAACGTCCTGACTTTC

size: NA
D: TRBD2
V: TRBV10-3
J: TRBJ2-5
CDR3: CAISDYQAGEETQYF
DNA: TGTGCCATCAGTGATTATCAAGCGGGAGAAGAGACCCAGTACTTC

size: NA
D: NA
V: TRBV7-6
J: TRBJ2-7
CDR3: CASSPQAEYEQYF
DNA: TGTGCCAGCAGCCCCCAGGCAGAGTACGAGCAGTACTTC

size: NA
D: NA
V: TRBV6-1
J: TRBJ2-2
CDR3: CASRPRTGADTGELFF
DNA: TGTGCCAGCAGGCCCAGGACGGGGGCCGACACCGGGGAGCTGTTTTTT

size: NA
D: NA
V: TRBV7-2
J: TRBJ1-5
CDR3: CASSSGQGSANQPQHF
DNA: TGTGCCAGCAGCTCAGGGCAAGGGTCGGCCAATCAGCCCCAGCATTTT

size: few
D: NA
V: TRBV7-8
J: TRBJ1-5
CDR3: CASSLLSREQPQHF
DNA: TGTGCCAGCAGCTTGCTCAGCAGGGAACAGCCCCAGCATTTT

size: NA
D: NA
V: TRBV12-3/TRBV12-4
J: TRBJ2-3
CDR3: CASSPRAGLRWVLPDTQYF
DNA: TGTGCCAGCAGCCCGCGGGCGGGACTTCGGTGGGTGCTACCAGATACGCAGTATTTT

size: NA
D: NA
V: TRBV14
J: TRBJ2-2
CDR3: CASSQGPRGELFF
DNA: TGTGCCAGCAGCCAAGGCCCCCGCGGGGAGCTGTTTTTT

size: NA
D: NA
V: TRBV27
J: TRBJ2-7
CDR3: CATHDLRGQQYF
DNA: TGTGCCACTCACGACCTCCGGGGACAGCAGTACTTC

size: few
D: NA
V: TRBV24-1
J: TRBJ1-3
CDR3: CATSRSSEPGNTIYF
DNA: TGTGCCACCAGTCGGTCGTCGGAACCTGGAAACACCATATATTTT

size: NA
D: NA
V: TRBV7-6
J: TRBJ1-6
CDR3: CASPGPSTYNSPLHF
DNA: TGTGCCAGCCCGGGGCCCAGCACGTATAATTCACCCCTCCACTTT